The 20 T cell receptor beta chains below were found in one sample sequenced in a study of identical twins. From the 5' RACE reads, TCRdb called clonotypes with MiXCR, one entry per CDR3 protein. The table includes around 240,000 distinct CDR3 sequences, roughly a tenth detected once. Sequencing was performed on memory T cells sorted from blood. These receptors originate from a man in his forties or fifties in good health.

In regard to this clonotype: This may stem from a read error, because a much larger clone lies one nucleotide away. The chain is built from TRBV10-3 and TRBJ1-1, with D unresolved. Per the germline V gene, CDR1 is ENHRY and CDR2 is SYGVKD. The length of the CDR3 is 16 residues. Here the CDR3 reads CAIRESSAGVNTEAFF. The CDR3 region has the DNA TGTGCCATCCGTGAGTCTTCGGCAGGAGTGAACACTGAAGCTTTCTTT.

This clonotype appeared a few times. V and J are TRBV7-9 and TRBJ2-7, with TRBD1 matching 7 bases. With V trimmed by 5 bases and J by 0 bases, 7 bases remained unmatched. CDR1 is SEHNR, CDR2 FQNEAQ, per germline (reference sequence). This CDR3 has 15 residues. The CDR3 sequence: CASSRDRESSYEQYF. In DNA, the CDR3 is TGTGCCAGCAGCCGAGACAGGGAAAGCTCCTACGAGCAGTACTTC.

This clonotype was seen a handful of times. CDR3 residues: CSARDVYTGELFF. CDR3 nucleotide sequence: TGCAGTGCTAGAGATGTTTACACCGGGGAGCTGTTTTTT. The chain is built from TRBV20-1 and TRBJ2-2; D is unclear. V lost 0 bases and J 3 bases, leaving 5 bases between the germline ends. CDR1 and CDR2 from the germline V gene are DFQATT and SNEGSKA (reference sequence). The CDR3 length is 13 residues.

This clonotype has a handful of counts. The rearrangement links TRBV27 to TRBJ2-3; no firm D call. The CDR3 runs to 13 residues. Trimming pared 3 bases from V and 1 base from J, leaving 5 bases between. The germline gives CDR1 MNHEY, CDR2 SMNVEV (reference sequence). Here the CDR3 reads CASSFYRTDTQYF. The DNA of the CDR3 is TGTGCCAGCAGTTTCTACCGCACAGATACGCAGTATTTT.

This clonotype was found many times. This chain links TRBV14 with TRBJ2-5; D call uncertain. The CDR3 consists of 14 residues. V shed 1 base and J shed 0 bases, with 6 bases lying between them. Germline values: CDR1 SGHDN, CDR2 FVKESK. CDR3 residues: CASSQVGNQETQYF. The CDR3 DNA reads TGTGCCAGCAGCCAAGTAGGAAACCAAGAGACCCAGTACTTC.

This clonotype was observed many times. Compared with germline, one end of the junction differs, possibly owing to a read error. This chain joins TRBV4-3 and TRBJ1-3, with D perhaps matching TRBD1 (5 bases). The CDR3 length is 18 residues. CDR1 and CDR2 (germline): LGHNA, YSLEER. CDR3 in DNA: TGCGCCAGCAGCCAGGGCAGGGCCTCCGGCGGCTCTGGAAACACCATTTATTTT. Its translation: CASSQGRASGGSGNTIYF.

The chain links TRBV19 to TRBJ2-6; 8 nucleotides agree with TRBD1. The CDR3 runs to 18 residues. The ends lost 1 base at V and 0 bases at J; junction bases unmatched: 5. Germline V gene sequence: CDR1 LNHDA, CDR2 SQIVND (reference sequence). CDR3 region: CASSIAGQGGSGANVLTF. As DNA, the CDR3 is TGTGCCAGTAGTATAGCTGGACAGGGAGGCTCTGGGGCCAACGTCCTGACTTTC.

In its sample, this clonotype was seen a few times. This chain links TRBV5-1 with TRBJ2-1; no firm D call. CDR1 is SGHRS and CDR2 is YFSETQ in the germline V gene. The CDR3 loop spans 14 amino acids. Trimming took off 0 bases at V and 8 bases at J, with 12 bases between the two ends. CDR3 DNA sequence: TGCGCCAGCAGCTTGGGACCCAAAGGCGATGAGCAGTTCTTC. Its translation is CASSLGPKGDEQFF.

The table lists this clonotype with many counts. This sequence joins TRBV29-1 and TRBJ2-3, with D possibly called TRBD1 or TRBD2 (6 bases each). The CDR3 contains 14 residues. Germline V gene data show CDR1 as SQVTM and CDR2 as ANQGSEA. The V end lost 2 bases, the J end lost 2 bases, and 11 bases lay between the germline ends. CDR3 protein: CSVERGAVTDTQYF. For the CDR3, the DNA is TGCAGCGTTGAAAGGGGGGCAGTCACAGATACGCAGTATTTT.

J is TRBJ2-7 and V is TRBV29-1; D call uncertain. This CDR3 has 13 amino acids. CDR1 is SQVTM, CDR2 ANQGSEA, per germline. V gave up 1 base and J gave up 7 bases, with 14 bases separating them. CDR3 sequence (DNA): TGCAGCGTTGAAGGGGGTCCATCTACGGAGCAGTACTTC. Its protein product is CSVEGGPSTEQYF.

This chain links TRBV20-1 with TRBJ2-1; 12 bases fit TRBD2. Germline CDR1 is DFQATT and CDR2 is SNEGSKA (reference sequence). J gave up 8 bases and V 5 bases, and 16 bases lay outside the gene matches. This CDR3 contains 17 residues. CDR3 residues: CSAPDLLAGGRSDEQFF. CDR3 DNA sequence: TGCAGTGCTCCCGACCTCCTAGCGGGGGGGCGAAGCGATGAGCAGTTCTTC.

In regard to this clonotype: At one of its ends the junction is not consistent with the germline gene, which may arise from a read error. The chain recombines TRBV12-3 or TRBV12-4 with TRBJ1-3; D uncertain. The CDR3 is 12 amino acids. The CDR3 loop reads CASSPSRNAIYF. CDR3 coding DNA: TGTGCCAGCAGTCCGTCCCGAAACGCCATATATTTT.

This clonotype was counted only a few times. This rearrangement joins TRBV3-1 to TRBJ1-4, with 7 bases matching TRBD1. The CDR3 is 15 residues long. V lost 3 bases and J lost 5; bases outside the gene matches: 6. Germline V gene sequence: CDR1 LGHDT, CDR2 YNNKEL (reference sequence). The chain's CDR3 is CASSQMTGLNEKLFF. The CDR3 coding sequence is TGTGCCAGCAGCCAGATGACAGGGTTAAATGAAAAACTGTTTTTT.

For this clonotype: Just one base apart from a much larger clone, this may be a read error. Since no conserved phenylalanine or tryptophan closes the CDR3, a read error is the likely cause. This sequence joins TRBV20-1 and TRBJ2-5; no definite D call. With 4 bases removed from V and 5 bases from J, the gap between germline ends came to 11 bases. The CDR3 is 12 amino acids. Germline values: CDR1 DFQATT, CDR2 SNEGSKA (reference sequence). CDR3 protein: CSATPLRETQYY. The CDR3, as DNA: TGCAGTGCTACCCCACTCCGGGAGACCCAGTACTAC.

This clonotype was recorded many times. This sequence joins TRBV4-3 and TRBJ2-2; tentatively, D is TRBD2 (6 bases). The CDR3 loop spans 18 amino acids. Germline lookup yields CDR1 LGHNA and CDR2 YSLEER. V dropped 0 bases and J dropped 6 bases, with 20 bases sitting between them. CDR3 sequence: CASSQDQFGTGVAGELFF. In DNA form, the CDR3 reads TGCGCCAGCAGCCAAGATCAGTTCGGGACGGGGGTGGCCGGGGAGCTGTTTTTT.

This clonotype was seen ten or more times. DNA of the CDR3: TGCAGCCTCTCGTCTCTGGGGGGGGAGACCCAGTACTTC. It codes for CSLSSLGGETQYF. The chain uses TRBV29-1 and TRBJ2-5, with TRBD2 identical over 7 bases. The ends lost 8 bases at V and 5 bases at J; junction bases unmatched: 11. The CDR3 runs 13 residues. Germline V gene sequence: CDR1 SQVTM, CDR2 ANQGSEA.

This clonotype has ten or more counts. The chain has TRBV5-1 and TRBJ2-1; 11 bases are shared with TRBD2. CDR3 length: 19 residues. CDR1 is SGHRS and CDR2 is YFSETQ in the germline V gene. Trimming cost V 1 base and J 0 bases; bases outside gene matches: 9. The CDR3 loop is CASSLTSGSRGGSYNEQFF. DNA of the CDR3: TGCGCCAGCAGCTTGACTAGCGGGAGTAGGGGAGGCTCCTACAATGAGCAGTTCTTC.

The gene calls are TRBV4-2 and TRBJ1-2, with 11 bases matching TRBD1. This CDR3 comprises 16 residues. CDR1 LGHNA and CDR2 YNFKEQ come from the germline V gene. V lost 6 bases to trimming and J lost 3 bases; unmatched junction nucleotides: 9. This CDR3 reads CASRGLDRGLDYGYTF. Written as DNA, the CDR3 is TGTGCCAGCAGGGGGTTGGACAGGGGGCTCGACTATGGCTACACCTTC.

This clonotype was seen just once. This may come from a read error, since a much larger clone is one base off. The CDR3 does not end in the conserved phenylalanine or tryptophan, so this is likely a read error. Here the CDR3 reads CASRTGTDSYEQYL. DNA for the CDR3: TGTGCCAGCAGAACCGGGACAGACTCCTACGAGCAGTACCTC. The rearrangement links TRBV28 to TRBJ2-7; 7 bases are a match to TRBD1. V shed 6 bases and J 0 bases; nucleotides not matched to a gene: 5. The germline CDR1 and CDR2 sequences are MDHEN and SYDVKM. This CDR3 has 14 amino acids.

This clonotype was counted at least ten times. This sequence joins TRBV5-6 and TRBJ2-4; D ambiguous. Per the germline V gene, CDR1 is SGHDT and CDR2 is YYEEEE. Trimming shortened V by 2 bases and J by 8 bases, and 5 bases separated the two germline ends. There are 11 residues in the CDR3. For the CDR3, the DNA is TGTGCCAGCAGCTTTATGGACATTCAGTACTTC. Translation: CASSFMDIQYF.